This T cell receptor beta chain stems from a study of blood T cell repertoires in COVID-19. On the study more broadly: Donors in the United States, Italy and Spain gave samples during acute or convalescent COVID-19. Sources were T cells, B-cell-depleted T cells, or PBMCs; the material itself was cDNA or gDNA.

V was pared by 2 bases and J by 4 bases, with 2 bases of the junction left unmatched. CDR1 and CDR2 (germline): KGHSH, LQKENI. The CDR3 length is 15 residues. In the original workflow: Counts of nucleated cells, estimated from reference gene primer amplification, were obtained. Libraries were prepared by immunoSEQ multiplex PCR; TCRdb keeps only in-frame clonotypes and omits some of them. Clone size and V and J calls were adopted from that table, with D and trimming inferred from the DNA. The top ten hold over 6% of the sample, which has about 240,000 clones, more than 85% seen once. The TCR originated in a woman between 70 and 85 years old with active or convalescent COVID-19. The sequenced sample consisted of peripheral blood. The chain joins TRBV18 to TRBJ2-6; 7 positions agree with TRBD1. CDR3 in DNA: TGTGCCAGCTCACCAAGACAGGGCGGGGCCAACGTCCTGACTTTC. Translated, it gives CASSPRQGGANVLTF.